A selection of T cell receptor beta chains follows, all from one sample in a study of shared clonotypes between healthy human individuals. The method was immunoSEQ multiplex PCR; TCRdb's version includes in-frame clones alone and lacks a portion of them. The sample lists about a million clones, roughly 80% occurring once. Sequenced input: memory CD4+ T cells sorted from blood. These receptors came from a man younger than 35 in good health. CDR3s include the opening cysteine and the closing phenylalanine or tryptophan. D genes are given only for firm matches. The size field is filled for only some rows; it gives once, few, many or a size class.

j_gene,v_gene,d_gene,abundance,CDR3aa,CDR3nt
TRBJ2-2,TRBV27,-,few,CASSLASGELFF,TGTGCCAGCAGTTTAGCCTCCGGGGAGCTGTTTTTT
TRBJ1-2,TRBV19,-,few,CASRSPASNYGYTF,TGTGCCAGTAGAAGCCCGGCTTCTAACTATGGCTACACCTTC
TRBJ2-3,TRBV2,-,-,CASSTGFSTDTQYF,TGTGCCAGCAGTACAGGGTTTAGCACAGATACGCAGTATTTT
TRBJ1-1,TRBV14,TRBD1,-,CASSQVNRGIAFF,TGTGCCAGCAGCCAAGTTAACAGGGGGATCGCTTTCTTT
TRBJ2-7,TRBV6-1,-,-,CASSDERLGSYEQYF,TGTGCCAGCAGCGACGAGAGGCTCGGCTCCTACGAGCAGTACTTC
TRBJ1-4,TRBV5-1,-,-,CASSLNPGVGNEKLFF,TGCGCCAGCAGCCTAAATCCAGGGGTGGGGAATGAAAAACTGTTTTTT
TRBJ2-1,TRBV25-1,-,-,CASRSMHEQFF,TGTGCCAGCAGATCCATGCATGAGCAGTTCTTC
TRBJ2-7,TRBV21-1,-,-,CASSKMGESSYEQYF,TGTGCCAGCAGCAAAATGGGGGAGAGCTCCTACGAGCAGTACTTC
TRBJ2-2,TRBV11-3,TRBD1,-,CASSSRTGLGELFF,TGTGCCAGCAGCTCCCGGACAGGGCTCGGGGAGCTGTTTTTT
TRBJ2-5,TRBV27,TRBD1,-,CASFLQGAPKTQYF,TGTGCCAGCTTCCTTCAGGGGGCACCCAAGACCCAGTACTTC
TRBJ2-1,TRBV5-1,TRBD2,once,CASSLGTSEYNEQFF,TGCGCCAGCAGCCTCGGGACTAGCGAATACAATGAGCAGTTCTTC
TRBJ1-1,TRBV14,-,-,CASSQAVVGFRNTEAFF,TGTGCCAGCAGCCAAGCGGTGGTCGGGTTTCGAAACACTGAAGCTTTCTTT
TRBJ1-3,TRBV19,-,-,CASSIGAPISGNIIYF,TGTGCCAGTAGTATAGGAGCACCTATCTCTGGAAACATCATATATTTT
TRBJ1-2,TRBV28,-,once,CASSLMGRIYGYTF,TGTGCCAGCAGTTTGATGGGGCGGATCTATGGCTACACCTTC
TRBJ2-2,TRBV6-1,-,-,CASRENTGELFF,TGTGCCAGCCGGGAGAACACCGGGGAGCTGTTTTTT
TRBJ1-5,TRBV19,-,-,CASQETGFNQPQHF,TGTGCCAGTCAAGAAACAGGGTTCAATCAGCCCCAGCATTTT